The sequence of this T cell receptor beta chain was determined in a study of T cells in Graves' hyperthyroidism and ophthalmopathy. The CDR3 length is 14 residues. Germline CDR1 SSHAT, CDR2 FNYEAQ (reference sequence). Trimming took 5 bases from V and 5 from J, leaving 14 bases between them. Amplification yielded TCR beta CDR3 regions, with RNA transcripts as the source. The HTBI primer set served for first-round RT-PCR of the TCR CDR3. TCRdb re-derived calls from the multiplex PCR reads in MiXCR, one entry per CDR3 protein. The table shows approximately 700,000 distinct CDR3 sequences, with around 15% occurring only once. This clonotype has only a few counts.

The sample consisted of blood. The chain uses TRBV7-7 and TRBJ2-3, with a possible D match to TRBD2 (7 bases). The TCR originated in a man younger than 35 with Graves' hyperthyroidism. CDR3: CASSKGGQRDTQYF. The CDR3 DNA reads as TGTGCCAGCAGCAAGGGGGGGCAGAGAGATACGCAGTATTTT.